The entry below describes one TCR beta chain. This CDR3 comprises 15 residues. Trimming removed 2 bases at V and 1 base at J, with 11 bases between. Germline CDR1 is MDHEN and CDR2 is SYDVKM. This table comes from immunoSEQ multiplex PCR, and its TCRdb copy is limited to in-frame clones, with some not included. The sample yields around 230,000 clones, about 93% seen once. These data originate in a study of control samples from healthy donors and cancer patients. The TCR sequence derives from a man in his forties or fifties in good health. Sequenced material: blood. The chain is built from TRBV28 and TRBJ1-1, with a weak D call TRBD1 (6 bases). The CDR3 protein is CASSLPGTRNTEAFF. As DNA, the CDR3 is TGTGCCAGCAGTTTACCGGGGACACGGAACACTGAAGCTTTCTTT.